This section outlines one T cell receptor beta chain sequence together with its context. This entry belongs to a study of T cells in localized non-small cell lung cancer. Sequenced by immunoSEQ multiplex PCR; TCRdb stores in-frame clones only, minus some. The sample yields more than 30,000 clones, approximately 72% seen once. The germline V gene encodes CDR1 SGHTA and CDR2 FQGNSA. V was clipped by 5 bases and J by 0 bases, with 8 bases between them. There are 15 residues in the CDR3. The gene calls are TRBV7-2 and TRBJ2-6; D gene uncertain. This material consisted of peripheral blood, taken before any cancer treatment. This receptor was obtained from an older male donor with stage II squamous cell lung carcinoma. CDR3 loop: CASSLIPSGANVLTF. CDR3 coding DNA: TGTGCCAGCAGCCTAATACCCTCTGGGGCCAACGTCCTGACTTTC.